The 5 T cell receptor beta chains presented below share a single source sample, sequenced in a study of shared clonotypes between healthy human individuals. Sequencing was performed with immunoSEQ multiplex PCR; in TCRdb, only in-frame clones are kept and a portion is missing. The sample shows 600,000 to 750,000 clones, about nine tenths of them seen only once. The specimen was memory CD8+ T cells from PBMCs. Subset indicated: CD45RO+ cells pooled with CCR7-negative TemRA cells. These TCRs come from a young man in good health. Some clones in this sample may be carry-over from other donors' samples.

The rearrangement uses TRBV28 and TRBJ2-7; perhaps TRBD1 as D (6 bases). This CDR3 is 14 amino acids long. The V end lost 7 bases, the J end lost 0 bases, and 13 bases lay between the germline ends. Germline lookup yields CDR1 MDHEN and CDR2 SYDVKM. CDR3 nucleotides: TGTGCCAGCACCTGGACAGAGGGCTCCTACGAGCAGTACTTC. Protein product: CASTWTEGSYEQYF.

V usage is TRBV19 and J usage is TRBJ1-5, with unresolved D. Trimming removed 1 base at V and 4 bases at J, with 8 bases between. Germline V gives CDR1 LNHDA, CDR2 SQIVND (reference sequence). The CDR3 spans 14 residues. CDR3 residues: CASSIVPGNQPQHF. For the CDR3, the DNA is TGTGCCAGTAGTATAGTGCCCGGAAATCAGCCCCAGCATTTT.

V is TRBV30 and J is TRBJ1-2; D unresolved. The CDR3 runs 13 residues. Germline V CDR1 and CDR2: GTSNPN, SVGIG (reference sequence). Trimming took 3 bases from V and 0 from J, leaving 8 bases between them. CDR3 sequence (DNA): TGTGCCTGGAGACACACAACTAACTATGGCTACACCTTC. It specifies CAWRHTTNYGYTF.

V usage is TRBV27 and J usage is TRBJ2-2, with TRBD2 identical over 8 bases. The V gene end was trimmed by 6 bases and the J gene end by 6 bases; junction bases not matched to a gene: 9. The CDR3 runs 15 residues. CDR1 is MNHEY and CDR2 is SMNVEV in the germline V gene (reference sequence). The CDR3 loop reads CASSPREAGPGELFF. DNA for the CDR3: TGTGCCAGCAGCCCGCGGGAGGCAGGGCCCGGGGAGCTGTTTTTT.

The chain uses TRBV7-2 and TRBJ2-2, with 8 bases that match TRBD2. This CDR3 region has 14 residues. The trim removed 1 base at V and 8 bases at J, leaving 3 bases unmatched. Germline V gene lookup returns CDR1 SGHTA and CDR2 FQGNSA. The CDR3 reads CASSLGAGGGELFF. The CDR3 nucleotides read TGTGCCAGCAGCTTAGGGGCGGGAGGTGGGGAGCTGTTTTTT.